Following are 26 T cell receptor beta chains from one sample sequenced in a study of T cell responses to AZD1222 COVID-19 vaccine. Using immunoSEQ multiplex PCR, the repertoire was profiled, and TCRdb retains in-frame clones only, with some absent. This table holds about 130,000 clones, approximately 92% found once. The sequencing here drew on peripheral blood, taken 28 days after the second AZD1222 dose. These receptors all come from an adult who received the AZD1222 COVID-19 vaccine.

This clone occurred once. This sequence joins TRBV4-2 and TRBJ1-5; a weak D match, TRBD1 (5 bases). CDR3 length: 15 amino acids. CDR1 is LGHNA and CDR2 is YNFKEQ in the germline V gene. The V end was cut by 0 bases, the J end by 1 base, with 7 bases between. In nucleotides, the CDR3 is TGTGCCAGCAGCCAAGATCGGGGCAGCAATCAGCCCCAGCATTTT. The encoded protein is CASSQDRGSNQPQHF.

J is TRBJ2-1 and V is TRBV18; D not resolved. CDR1 and CDR2 (germline): KGHSH, LQKENI. The CDR3 contains 15 residues. Between the trimmed V and J ends, which lost 5 bases and 10 bases, there was a span of 21 bases. The CDR3 bases are TGTGCCAGCTCAACCCTTGCCAAGGAGTTTTGGGAGCAGTTCTTC. This gives the protein CASSTLAKEFWEQFF.

The rearrangement links TRBV11-3 to TRBJ2-1, with D possibly being TRBD2 (7 bases). Germline values: CDR1 SGHNT, CDR2 YENEEA. Trimming stripped 1 base from V and 7 bases from J, with 17 bases between. This CDR3 region has 16 residues. The CDR3 DNA reads as TGTGCCAGCAGCTTAGCGGGGGGCCGGGCCCAAAATGAGCAGTTCTTC. Its translation: CASSLAGGRAQNEQFF.

The DNA of the CDR3 is TGCAGCGTTGAAGTCGGGGGCGGGGGCACTGAAGCTTTCTTT. Translated, it gives CSVEVGGGGTEAFF. The rearrangement joins TRBV29-1 to TRBJ1-1, with a tentative D call TRBD1 (6 bases). The V gene lost 1 base and the J gene lost 4 bases, with 13 bases spanning the gap. Germline V gene lookup returns CDR1 SQVTM and CDR2 ANQGSEA. This CDR3 has 14 residues.

The chain couples TRBV5-1 to TRBJ2-3, with 12 positions matching TRBD2. Trimming took 4 bases from V and 3 from J; bases not matched to a gene: 12. The CDR3 length is 18 residues. In germline, CDR1 is SGHRS, CDR2 YFSETQ. CDR3 bases: TGCGCCAGCAGCCCGGGTGCGCTAGCGGGAGGGGCGACAGATACGCAGTATTTT. It codes for CASSPGALAGGATDTQYF.

For the CDR3, the DNA is TGTGCCAGCAGGCGACTAGGGGATGAGCAGTTCTTC. Its translation is CASRRLGDEQFF. J is TRBJ2-1 and V is TRBV2, with a weak D call TRBD2 (6 bases). The CDR3 is made up of 12 amino acids. Per germline, CDR1 SNHLY and CDR2 FYNNEI. The ends were cut back, 6 bases at V and 8 bases at J, with 11 bases in the middle.

The chain recombines TRBV7-2 with TRBJ1-2, with 10 positions matching TRBD1. Germline lookup yields CDR1 SGHTA and CDR2 FQGNSA. V shed 1 base and J 2 bases; nucleotides not matched to a gene: 1. This CDR3 contains 15 residues. CDR3 region: CASSLEGQGNYGYTF. The CDR3 DNA is TGTGCCAGCAGCTTAGAGGGACAGGGGAACTATGGCTACACCTTC.

This chain uses TRBV10-3 with TRBJ1-5; TRBD1 aligns across 12 bases. This CDR3 has 16 amino acids. Germline V gene sequence: CDR1 ENHRY, CDR2 SYGVKD. V lost 0 bases, J lost 5 bases, and 2 bases stayed unmatched. For the CDR3, the DNA is TGTGCCATCAGTGAGTCGGGACAGGGGGCAGATCAGCCCCAGCATTTT. Its translation is CAISESGQGADQPQHF.

The rearrangement joins TRBV28 to TRBJ1-4, with D possibly TRBD1 on 5 matching bases. The V gene's germline CDR1 is MDHEN and CDR2 SYDVKM. Trimming left V 8 bases short and J 6 bases short, with 10 bases between. This CDR3 has 12 residues. The chain's CDR3 is CASLGRDEKLFF. Written as DNA, the CDR3 is TGTGCCAGCTTGGGCAGGGATGAAAAACTGTTTTTT.

This clone has only one observation. V and J are TRBV29-1 and TRBJ1-2; 8 positions agree with TRBD1. Germline trimming cut 2 bases from V and 10 bases from J; bases unmatched to any gene: 3. The CDR3 length is 11 residues. Germline V gene lookup returns CDR1 SQVTM and CDR2 ANQGSEA. This CDR3 is CSVERDRIYTF. As DNA, the CDR3 is TGCAGCGTTGAAAGGGACAGGATCTACACCTTC.

The chain uses TRBV24-1 and TRBJ1-4; D is undetermined. Per germline, CDR1 KGHDR and CDR2 SFDVKD. The ends were cut back, 5 bases at V and 5 bases at J, with 14 bases in the middle. This CDR3 contains 15 residues. This CDR3 reads CATSGWERGNEKLFF. The CDR3 region has the DNA TGTGCCACCAGTGGATGGGAACGGGGAAATGAAAAACTGTTTTTT.

The chain uses TRBV20-1 and TRBJ2-7; D uncertain. V gave up 4 bases and J gave up 2 bases, with 3 bases separating them. The germline V gene has CDR1 DFQATT and CDR2 SNEGSKA (reference sequence). This CDR3 comprises 10 residues. CDR3 sequence: CSANPYEQYF. The DNA for the CDR3 is TGCAGTGCTAACCCCTACGAGCAGTACTTC.

This clone showed up just a few times. The V call is TRBV15, the J call TRBJ2-7; D is perhaps TRBD1 (6 bases). CDR3 length equals 16 residues. Per the germline V gene, CDR1 is LNHNV and CDR2 is YYDKDF (reference sequence). The germline V and J ends were trimmed by 1 base and 0 bases, with 13 bases remaining between them. This CDR3 reads CATSRGRTESSYEQYF. Written as DNA, the CDR3 is TGTGCCACCAGCAGAGGTAGGACAGAGAGCTCCTACGAGCAGTACTTC.

The chain employs TRBV5-1 and TRBJ2-1, with a possible D match to TRBD2 (7 bases). The CDR3 length is 13 residues. Looked up from germline, CDR1 is SGHRS and CDR2 is YFSETQ. The V end lost 7 bases, the J end lost 8 bases, and 16 bases lay between the germline ends. The CDR3 bases are TGCGCCAGCCGATCCTCGGGGGGCGATGAGCAGTTCTTC. Its protein product is CASRSSGGDEQFF.

The chain employs TRBV27 and TRBJ1-4, with D possibly being TRBD1 (6 bases). The germline CDR1 and CDR2 sequences are MNHEY and SMNVEV (reference sequence). The CDR3 sequence is 17 residues long. V lost 2 bases, J lost 5 bases, and 18 bases lay in between. The CDR3 protein is CASSLRTGRGRNEKLFF. In nucleotides, the CDR3 is TGTGCCAGCAGTTTACGAACAGGGAGAGGGCGGAATGAAAAACTGTTTTTT.

The chain has TRBV28 and TRBJ2-1, with 12 bases fitting TRBD2. Germline assignment: CDR1 MDHEN and CDR2 SYDVKM. V gave up 6 bases and J gave up 9 bases; unmatched junction bases: 9. The CDR3 sequence is 15 residues long. The CDR3 reads CASRPPSGRAGEQFF. CDR3 DNA sequence: TGTGCCAGCAGACCCCCTAGCGGGAGGGCCGGTGAGCAGTTCTTC.

This chain uses TRBV6-5 with TRBJ2-7, with TRBD2 matching 7 bases. With V trimmed by 7 bases and J by 1 base, 4 bases remained unmatched. Germline V gene data show CDR1 as MNHEY and CDR2 as SVGAGI. CDR3 length: 13 residues. CDR3 bases: TGTGCCAGCAAGGGACTACTATCCTACGAGCAGTACTTC. This gives the protein CASKGLLSYEQYF.

The CDR3 DNA follows: TGTGCCAGCAGTTACTCGACAGCAGGTCAGCCCCAGCATTTT. As protein: CASSYSTAGQPQHF. The V gene is TRBV6-5, the J gene TRBJ1-5; D possibly corresponds to TRBD1 (5 bases). This CDR3 is built from 14 residues. Germline values: CDR1 MNHEY, CDR2 SVGAGI. V was shortened by 0 bases and J by 6 bases, with 9 bases between the two germline ends.

This chain connects TRBV27 to TRBJ2-4, with 8 bases matching TRBD1. Germline trimming cut 2 bases from V and 1 base from J; bases unmatched to any gene: 1. In germline, CDR1 is MNHEY, CDR2 SMNVEV (reference sequence). The CDR3 is 15 residues long. In DNA form, the CDR3 reads TGTGCCAGCAGTTTACAGGGGGCTGCCAAAAACATTCAGTACTTC. Translating gives CASSLQGAAKNIQYF.

The chain has TRBV2 and TRBJ2-4; the D is unclear. Trimming left V 3 bases short and J 7 bases short, with 13 bases between. The CDR3 length is 14 residues. Germline assignment: CDR1 SNHLY and CDR2 FYNNEI. CDR3 DNA: TGTGCCAGCAGTGATGGGGATATATTGAACATTCAGTACTTC. Encoded protein: CASSDGDILNIQYF.

V is TRBV7-8 and J is TRBJ2-1; 8 nucleotides line up with TRBD2. Germline values: CDR1 SGHVS, CDR2 FQNEAQ. Trimming cost V 3 bases and J 5 bases; bases outside gene matches: 6. CDR3 length: 15 amino acids. The CDR3 sequence is CASSFLAGPHNEQFF. The CDR3 coding sequence is TGTGCCAGCAGCTTCCTAGCGGGCCCTCACAATGAGCAGTTCTTC.

A single count supports this clone. Here the CDR3 DNA reads TGTGCCAGCTCACTCACCGGGACAGATCCCTACGAGCAGTACTTC. This codes for CASSLTGTDPYEQYF. The chain links TRBV18 to TRBJ2-7; 7 nucleotides line up with TRBD1. This CDR3 comprises 15 residues. Germline lookup yields CDR1 KGHSH and CDR2 LQKENI. Trimming took 4 bases from V and 2 from J; bases not matched to a gene: 8.

This clone was counted once. This chain joins TRBV7-9 and TRBJ1-2; D might be TRBD1 (6 bases). V lost 5 bases and J 8 bases, leaving 24 bases between the germline ends. Germline values: CDR1 SEHNR, CDR2 FQNEAQ (reference sequence). The CDR3 spans 16 residues. CDR3 protein: CASSPAWGGAGEGYTF. Written as DNA, the CDR3 is TGTGCCAGCAGCCCGGCCTGGGGAGGGGCAGGGGAAGGCTACACCTTC. Together with reference TRBV7-9 and TRBJ1-2, the CDR3 gives the full variable domain: DTGVSQNPRHKITKRGQNVTFRCDPISEHNRLYWYRQTLGQGPEFLTYFQNEAQLEKSRLLSDRFSAERPKGSFSTLEIQRTEQGDSAMYLCASSPAWGGAGEGYTFGSGTRLTVV.

The chain is built from TRBV19 and TRBJ1-5; 10 bases map to TRBD1. CDR1 and CDR2 from the germline V gene are LNHDA and SQIVND (reference sequence). This CDR3 has 13 amino acids. Losses at the gene ends were 7 bases for V and 8 bases for J; bases not matched to a gene: 5. The chain's CDR3 is CASTGDRGKPQHF. The CDR3 DNA sequence: TGTGCCAGTACCGGGGACAGGGGCAAGCCCCAGCATTTT. The entire variable domain, with the rest obtained from reference TRBV19 and TRBJ1-5, is as follows: DGGITQSPKYLFRKEGQNVTLSCEQNLNHDAMYWYRQDPGQGLRLIYYSQIVNDFQKGDIAEGYSVSREKKESFPLTVTSAQKNPTAFYLCASTGDRGKPQHFGDGTRLSIL.

CDR3 nucleotides: TGTGCCAGTAGTATTGCCAGGGGCGGAGGGAACACTGAAGCTTTCTTT. Its protein is CASSIARGGGNTEAFF. The rearrangement uses TRBV19 and TRBJ1-1; D is perhaps TRBD1 (6 bases). Trimming stripped 3 bases from V and 1 base from J, with 15 bases between. Per germline, CDR1 LNHDA and CDR2 SQIVND (reference sequence). The CDR3 is made up of 16 amino acids.

The table lists this clone with a count of one. The genes are TRBV7-2 and TRBJ2-1; 7 bases are shared with TRBD2. The CDR3 covers 15 residues. The germline V gene encodes CDR1 SGHTA and CDR2 FQGNSA. V shed 5 bases, J shed 6 bases, and the junction held 10 bases outside the gene matches. Here the CDR3 reads CASSPRPGGSNEQFF. CDR3 DNA sequence: TGTGCCAGCAGCCCCCGTCCGGGAGGAAGCAATGAGCAGTTCTTC.